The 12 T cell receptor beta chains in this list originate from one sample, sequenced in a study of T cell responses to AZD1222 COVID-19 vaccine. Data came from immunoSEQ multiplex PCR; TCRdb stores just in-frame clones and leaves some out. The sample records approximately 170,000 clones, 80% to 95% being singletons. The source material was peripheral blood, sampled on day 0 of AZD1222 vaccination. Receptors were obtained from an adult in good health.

The CDR3 DNA reads as TGTGCCAGCAAGACAGGGGGGAAGGAGACCCAGTACTTC. Its protein is CASKTGGKETQYF. The V call is TRBV25-1, the J call TRBJ2-5; 9 bases align to TRBD1. CDR3 length: 13 residues. The germline gives CDR1 MGHDK, CDR2 SYGVNS. With 7 bases clipped from V and 5 bases from J, the junction kept 5 bases outside the gene matches.

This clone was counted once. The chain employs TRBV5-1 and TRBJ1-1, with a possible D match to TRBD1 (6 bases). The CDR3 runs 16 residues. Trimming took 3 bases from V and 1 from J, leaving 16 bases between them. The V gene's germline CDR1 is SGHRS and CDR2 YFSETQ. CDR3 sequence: CASSSGGNGGNTEAFF. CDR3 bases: TGCGCCAGCAGCTCTGGGGGCAACGGTGGGAACACTGAAGCTTTCTTT.

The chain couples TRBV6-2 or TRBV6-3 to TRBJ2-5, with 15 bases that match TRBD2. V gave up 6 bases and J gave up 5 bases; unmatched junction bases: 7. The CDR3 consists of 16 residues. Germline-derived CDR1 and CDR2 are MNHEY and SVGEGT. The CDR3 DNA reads TGTGCCAGCAGCCCCTCGGGGACTAGCGGGAGGGAGACCCAGTACTTC. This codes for CASSPSGTSGRETQYF.

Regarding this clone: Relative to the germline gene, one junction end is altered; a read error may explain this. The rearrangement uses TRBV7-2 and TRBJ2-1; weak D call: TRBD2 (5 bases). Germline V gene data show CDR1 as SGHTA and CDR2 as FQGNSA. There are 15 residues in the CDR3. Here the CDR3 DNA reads TGTGCCAGCAGTCGGGTGAGGGTCTCCAACAATGAGCAGTTCTTC. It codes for CASSRVRVSNNEQFF.

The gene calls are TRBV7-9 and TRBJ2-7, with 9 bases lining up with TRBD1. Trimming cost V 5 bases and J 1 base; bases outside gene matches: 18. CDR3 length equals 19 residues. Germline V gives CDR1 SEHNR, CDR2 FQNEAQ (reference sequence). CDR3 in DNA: TGTGCCAGCAGCCCCCCGTGGGACAGGGAAATAGGGGAGTCCTACGAGCAGTACTTC. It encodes CASSPPWDREIGESYEQYF.

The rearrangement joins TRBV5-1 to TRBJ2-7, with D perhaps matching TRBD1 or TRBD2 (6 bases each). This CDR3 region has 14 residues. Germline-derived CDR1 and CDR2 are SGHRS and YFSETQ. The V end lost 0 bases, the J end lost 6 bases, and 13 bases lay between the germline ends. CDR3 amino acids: CASSLAGGPGEQYF. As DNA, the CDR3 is TGCGCCAGCAGCTTGGCCGGGGGCCCAGGCGAGCAGTACTTC.

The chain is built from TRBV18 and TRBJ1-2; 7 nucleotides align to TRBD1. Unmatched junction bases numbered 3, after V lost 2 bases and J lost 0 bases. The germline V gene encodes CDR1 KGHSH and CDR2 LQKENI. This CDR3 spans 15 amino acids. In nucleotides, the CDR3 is TGTGCCAGCTCACCAACGGGACAGCCTAACTATGGCTACACCTTC. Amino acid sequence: CASSPTGQPNYGYTF.

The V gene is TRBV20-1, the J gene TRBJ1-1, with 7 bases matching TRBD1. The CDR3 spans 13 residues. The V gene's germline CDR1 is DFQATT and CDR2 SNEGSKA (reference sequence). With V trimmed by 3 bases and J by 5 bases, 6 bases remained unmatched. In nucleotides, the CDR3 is TGCAGTGCTAGTTTGCAGGGGGGGACTGAAGCTTTCTTT. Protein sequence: CSASLQGGTEAFF.

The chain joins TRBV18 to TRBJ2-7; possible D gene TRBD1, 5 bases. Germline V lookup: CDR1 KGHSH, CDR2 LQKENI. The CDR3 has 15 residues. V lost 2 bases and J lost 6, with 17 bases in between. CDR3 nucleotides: TGTGCCAGCTCACCAGACGAGCTAGTCAGGGCCGAGCAGTACTTC. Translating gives CASSPDELVRAEQYF.

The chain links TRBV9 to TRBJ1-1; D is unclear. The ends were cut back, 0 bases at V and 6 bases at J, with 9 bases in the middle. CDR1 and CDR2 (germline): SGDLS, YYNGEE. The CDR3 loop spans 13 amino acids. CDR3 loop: CASSVDGWAEAFF. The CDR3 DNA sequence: TGTGCCAGCAGCGTAGATGGCTGGGCTGAAGCTTTCTTT.

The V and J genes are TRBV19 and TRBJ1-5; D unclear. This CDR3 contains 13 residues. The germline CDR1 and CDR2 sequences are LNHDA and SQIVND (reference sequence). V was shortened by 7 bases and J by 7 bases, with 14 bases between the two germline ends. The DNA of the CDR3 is TGTGCCAGTATGATGGACCCAAGGCAGCCCCAGCATTTT. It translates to CASMMDPRQPQHF.

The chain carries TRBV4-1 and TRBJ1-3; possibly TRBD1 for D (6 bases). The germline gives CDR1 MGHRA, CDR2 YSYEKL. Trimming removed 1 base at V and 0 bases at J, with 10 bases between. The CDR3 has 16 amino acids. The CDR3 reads CASSQVPGVSGNTIYF. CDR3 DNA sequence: TGCGCCAGCAGCCAAGTCCCAGGGGTCTCTGGAAACACCATATATTTT.